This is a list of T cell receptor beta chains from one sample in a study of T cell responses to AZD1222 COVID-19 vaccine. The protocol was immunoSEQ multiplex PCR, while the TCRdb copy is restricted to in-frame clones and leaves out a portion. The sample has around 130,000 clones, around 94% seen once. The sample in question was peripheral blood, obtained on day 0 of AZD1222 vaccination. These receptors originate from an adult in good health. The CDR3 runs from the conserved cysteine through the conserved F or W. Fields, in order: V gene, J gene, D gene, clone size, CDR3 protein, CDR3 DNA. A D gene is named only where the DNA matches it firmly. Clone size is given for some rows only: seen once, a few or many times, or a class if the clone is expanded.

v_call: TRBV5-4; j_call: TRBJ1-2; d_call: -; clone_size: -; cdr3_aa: CASSLDPLSVYGYTF; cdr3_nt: TGTGCCAGCAGCTTGGACCCCCTGTCCGTTTATGGCTACACCTTC
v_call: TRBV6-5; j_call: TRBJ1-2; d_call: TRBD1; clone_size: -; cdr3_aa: CASSPDRGYGYTF; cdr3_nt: TGTGCCAGCAGTCCGGACAGGGGATATGGCTACACCTTC
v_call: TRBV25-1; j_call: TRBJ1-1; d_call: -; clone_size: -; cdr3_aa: CASITGTFYTEAFF; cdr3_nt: TGTGCCAGCATTACAGGTACCTTTTACACTGAAGCTTTCTTT
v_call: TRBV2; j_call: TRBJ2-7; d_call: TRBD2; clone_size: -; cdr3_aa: CASSGLAGRYEQYF; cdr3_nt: TGTGCCAGCAGTGGCCTAGCGGGTCGATACGAGCAGTACTTC
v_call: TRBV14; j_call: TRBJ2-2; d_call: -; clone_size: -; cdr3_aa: CASSQVGISGELFF; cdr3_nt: TGTGCCAGCAGCCAAGTAGGGATTTCCGGGGAGCTGTTTTTT
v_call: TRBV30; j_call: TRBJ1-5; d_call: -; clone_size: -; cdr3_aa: CAWSVSSNQPQHF; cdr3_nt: TGTGCCTGGAGTGTTTCCAGCAATCAGCCCCAGCATTTT
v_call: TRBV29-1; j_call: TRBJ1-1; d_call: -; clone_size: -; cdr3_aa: CSILRGRNTEAFF; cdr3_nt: TGCAGCATCTTGCGGGGGAGGAACACTGAAGCTTTCTTT
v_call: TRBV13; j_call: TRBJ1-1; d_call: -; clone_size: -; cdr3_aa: CASSSTGGTEAFF; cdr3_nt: TGTGCCAGCAGCTCAACGGGTGGTACTGAAGCTTTCTTT
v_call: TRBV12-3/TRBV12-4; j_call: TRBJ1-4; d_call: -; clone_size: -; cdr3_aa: CASSLETPEKLFF; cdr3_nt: TGTGCCAGCAGTTTAGAGACACCCGAAAAACTGTTTTTT
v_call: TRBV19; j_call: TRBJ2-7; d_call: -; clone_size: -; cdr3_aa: CASSMAGPSYEQYF; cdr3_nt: TGTGCCAGTAGTATGGCGGGTCCCTCCTACGAGCAGTACTTC
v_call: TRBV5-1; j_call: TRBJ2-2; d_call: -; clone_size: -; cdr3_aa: CASSLDGGGELFF; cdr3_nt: TGCGCCAGCAGCTTGGATGGGGGCGGGGAGCTGTTTTTT
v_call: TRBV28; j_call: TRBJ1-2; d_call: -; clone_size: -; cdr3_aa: CASSSGQLYGYTF; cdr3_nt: TGTGCCAGCAGCTCCGGACAGCTCTATGGCTACACCTTC
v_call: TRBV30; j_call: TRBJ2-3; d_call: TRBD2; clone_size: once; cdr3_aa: CAWSNAGGPTDTQYF; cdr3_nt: TGTGCCTGGAGTAACGCGGGAGGACCCACAGATACGCAGTATTTT
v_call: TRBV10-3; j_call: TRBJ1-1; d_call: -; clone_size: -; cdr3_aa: CAISESVQANTEAFF; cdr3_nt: TGTGCCATCAGTGAGTCGGTCCAGGCGAACACTGAAGCTTTCTTT
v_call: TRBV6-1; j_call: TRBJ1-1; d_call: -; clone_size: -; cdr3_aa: CASSERVGTEAFF; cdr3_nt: TGTGCCAGCAGTGAGAGGGTGGGCACTGAAGCTTTCTTT
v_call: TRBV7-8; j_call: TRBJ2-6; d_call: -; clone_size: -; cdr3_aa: CASSLRLGQLSGANVLTF; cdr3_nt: TGTGCCAGCAGCTTAAGGTTGGGCCAGCTCTCTGGGGCCAACGTCCTGACTTTC
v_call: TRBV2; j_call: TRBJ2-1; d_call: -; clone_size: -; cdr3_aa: CASMATVSYNEQFF; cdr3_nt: TGTGCCAGCATGGCCACGGTCTCATACAATGAGCAGTTCTTC
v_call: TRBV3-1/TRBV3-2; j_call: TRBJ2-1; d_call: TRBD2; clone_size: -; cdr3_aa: CASSPRLAVYNEQFF; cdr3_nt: TGTGCCAGCAGCCCCCGACTAGCGGTCTACAATGAGCAGTTCTTC
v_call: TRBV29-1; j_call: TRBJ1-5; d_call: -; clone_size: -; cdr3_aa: CSVVEGRSNQPQHF; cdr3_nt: TGCAGCGTTGTTGAAGGAAGGAGCAATCAGCCCCAGCATTTT
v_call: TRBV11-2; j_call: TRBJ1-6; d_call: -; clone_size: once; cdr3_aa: CASSPGSDNSPLHF; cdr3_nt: TGTGCCAGCAGCCCGGGCTCGGATAATTCACCCCTCCACTTT
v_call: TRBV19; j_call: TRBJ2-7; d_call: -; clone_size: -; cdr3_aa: CASSIGAFYEQYF; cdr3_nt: TGTGCCAGTAGTATTGGAGCCTTCTACGAGCAGTACTTC
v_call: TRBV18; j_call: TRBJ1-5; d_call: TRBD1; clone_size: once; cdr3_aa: CASSPPGQGGQPQHF; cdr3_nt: TGTGCCAGCTCACCACCGGGACAGGGTGGCCAGCCCCAGCATTTT
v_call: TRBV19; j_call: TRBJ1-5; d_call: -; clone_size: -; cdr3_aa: CASSPENYGNQPQHF; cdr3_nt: TGTGCCAGTAGTCCAGAAAATTACGGCAATCAGCCCCAGCATTTT
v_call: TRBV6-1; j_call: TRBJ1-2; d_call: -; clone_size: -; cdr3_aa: CASSERQGTNYGYTF; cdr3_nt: TGTGCCAGCAGTGAACGGCAGGGGACTAACTATGGCTACACCTTC
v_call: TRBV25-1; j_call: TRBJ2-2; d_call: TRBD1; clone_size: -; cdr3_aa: CASSGGQWANTGELFF; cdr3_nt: TGTGCCAGCAGTGGGGGACAGTGGGCGAACACCGGGGAGCTGTTTTTT
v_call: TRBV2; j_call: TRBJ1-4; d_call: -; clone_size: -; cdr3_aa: CASGRDGPNEKLFF; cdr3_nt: TGTGCCAGCGGCCGGGACGGACCTAATGAAAAACTGTTTTTT
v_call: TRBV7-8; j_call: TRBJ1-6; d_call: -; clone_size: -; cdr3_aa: CASSLPRGNPSPLHF; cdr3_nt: TGTGCCAGCAGCTTACCCCGGGGCAACCCTTCACCCCTCCACTTT
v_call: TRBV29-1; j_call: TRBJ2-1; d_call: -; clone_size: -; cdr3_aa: CSVEKGTYNEQFF; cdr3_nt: TGCAGCGTTGAAAAGGGTACCTACAATGAGCAGTTCTTC
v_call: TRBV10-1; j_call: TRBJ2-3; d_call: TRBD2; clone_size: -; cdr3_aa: CASSKLAEGTDTQYF; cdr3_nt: TGCGCCAGCAGCAAACTAGCGGAAGGCACAGATACGCAGTATTTT
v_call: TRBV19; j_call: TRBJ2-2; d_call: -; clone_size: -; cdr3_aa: CASSPRSSTGELFF; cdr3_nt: TGTGCCAGTAGTCCGCGGTCATCGACCGGGGAGCTGTTTTTT
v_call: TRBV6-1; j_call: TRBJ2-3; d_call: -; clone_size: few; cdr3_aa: CASSEAAGTTDTQYF; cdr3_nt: TGTGCCAGCAGTGAAGCGGCGGGGACCACAGATACGCAGTATTTT
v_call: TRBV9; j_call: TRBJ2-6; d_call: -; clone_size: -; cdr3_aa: CASSVGSKAGANVLTF; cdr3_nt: TGTGCCAGCAGCGTAGGTTCCAAGGCTGGGGCCAACGTCCTGACTTTC
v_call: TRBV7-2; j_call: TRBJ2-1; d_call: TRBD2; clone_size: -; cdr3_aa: CASSFGPTSGNEQFF; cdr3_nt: TGTGCCAGCAGCTTCGGCCCGACTAGCGGCAATGAGCAGTTCTTC
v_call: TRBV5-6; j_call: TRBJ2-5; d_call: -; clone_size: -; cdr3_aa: CASSWPGRNQETQYF; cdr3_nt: TGTGCCAGCAGCTGGCCGGGACGCAACCAAGAGACCCAGTACTTC
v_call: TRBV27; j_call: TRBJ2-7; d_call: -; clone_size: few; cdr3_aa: CASSSYSGYEQYF; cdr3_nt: TGTGCCAGCAGTTCTTACTCTGGTTACGAGCAGTACTTC